This T cell receptor (beta chain) was identified in a study of blood T cell repertoires in COVID-19 (dated by TCRdb to 2020 to 2022). Background for the entire study: Samples from collaborators originated in the United States, Italy and Spain and spanned both the acute and convalescent phases of COVID-19. The material from the prospective study consisted of cDNA or gDNA derived from T cells, B-cell-depleted T cells, or PBMCs. The dataset comprised deeply sampled blood TCRbeta repertoires from subjects exposed to, actively infected with, or recovered from COVID-19. The repertoires were released in a freely available public database meant as a resource for research on the immune response to SARS-CoV-2. Samples came from the ongoing ImmuneRACE study (first 160 participants) plus 1,254 subjects from 6 global collaborators. Nearly every sample came with metadata listing a de-identified subject ID, COVID-19 status, age in years and sex. HLA class I and class II types, where available, came from metadata supplied by the sample provider rather than from assay-based typing.

A note on this clone: Which antigen it targets is not known. No base quality information exists; no much larger clone differs at one position.

Paper-wide results and their limitations: The amount of clinical and demographic metadata varied by source and participant and was provided uncurated.

In the prospective study, participants were roughly 18 to 100 years old, resided in about two dozen geographic areas of the United States, and were enrolled through a virtual design. Cohort assignment in the prospective study relied on participant-reported clinical history from a screening survey and a study questionnaire. ImmuneRACE Cohort 3 recovered participants were defined by two consecutive negative NP/OP PCR tests, healthcare professional clearance, or symptom resolution. In the prospective study, mobile phlebotomists collected whole blood, serum and a nasopharyngeal or oropharyngeal swab from each participant. Additional blood draws and questionnaires over a roughly two-month period could optionally be provided by prospective study participants. Before DNA extraction, blood samples from the prospective study were shipped at room temperature or frozen. The germline V gene sets CDR1 to SGHAT and CDR2 to FQNNGV. Measured from the cysteine to the phenylalanine, the CDR3 is 15 residues long. Only the CDR3 portion is preserved as DNA: 45 bases, with reading frame beginning at the first base. V is cut back by 5 bases and J by 4 bases, with 4 bases in the junction unmatched.

The immunoSEQ Assay, a bias-controlled multiplex PCR, was used to amplify TCRbeta CDR3 regions from genomic DNA. Per the authors' processing: Nucleated cell counts per sample were estimated from amplification of reference gene primers within the assay. To quantify the absolute abundance of each unique TCRbeta CDR3 rearrangement, sequence reads were collapsed and filtered. For each sample, productive Simpson clonality was calculated as the square root of Simpson's diversity index over productive rearrangements. Imported from immuneACCESS, the table was reduced by TCRdb to in-frame sequences with V and J called. These copies leave out some clones; in studies compared against another copy, an unresolved V gene accounts for under half, and the cause of the remainder is not known. The DNA was the basis for D and trimming; V, J and clone size are from that table. The sample includes just over 150,000 clones, with 88% observed a single time. The ten largest clonotypes hold 6% to 8.5% of the sample.

This receptor was taken from a woman aged 45-65 years who had recovered from COVID-19. Sequenced input: PBMCs or T cells enriched from blood (not recorded which). The V gene is TRBV11-2 and the J gene is TRBJ1-6, and 8 junction bases match TRBD1. The CDR3 protein: CASSPGTGYNSPLHF. The DNA reads as follows: TGTGCCAGCAGCCCCGGGACAGGTTATAATTCACCCCTCCACTTT.